This passage covers 22 T cell receptor beta chains from one sample sequenced in a study of blood T cell repertoires in COVID-19 (dated by TCRdb to 2020 to 2021). Receptor amplification or capture employed the immunoSEQ multiplex PCR assay. TCRdb took over this immuneACCESS table, retaining in-frame rearrangements with V and J assigned. Such tables are incomplete; in checked studies, under half of the missing clones stem from an unresolved V gene, and the remainder is unexplained. The table for this sample lists 100,000 to 150,000 clones; approximately 90% of them were counted only once. About 4.4% of the sample belongs to the ten largest clones. The sequencing input was peripheral blood. Source of these receptors: a man aged 60-69 years with COVID-19, enrolled during active disease.

The gene calls are TRBV11-2 and TRBJ2-6; tentatively, D is TRBD2 (6 bases). The CDR3 loop spans 16 amino acids. Trimming shortened V by 2 bases and J by 0 bases, and 8 bases separated the two germline ends. Germline assignment: CDR1 SGHAT and CDR2 FQNNGV. CDR3 protein: CASSLSGGSGANVLTF. The CDR3 DNA reads as TGTGCCAGCAGCTTATCCGGGGGCTCTGGGGCCAACGTCCTGACTTTC.

This rearrangement joins TRBV9 to TRBJ2-6, with D maybe TRBD1 (6 bases). CDR1 and CDR2 from the germline V gene are SGDLS and YYNGEE. Trimming removed 4 bases from V and 0 bases from J, with 11 bases in between. The CDR3 loop spans 16 amino acids. The CDR3 here is CASSFRGFSGANVLTF. As DNA, the CDR3 is TGTGCCAGCAGCTTCAGGGGTTTCTCTGGGGCCAACGTCCTGACTTTC.

The rearrangement uses TRBV5-4 and TRBJ1-3; the match to TRBD1 covers 12 bases. This CDR3 is built from 18 residues. Trimming cost V 3 bases and J 0 bases; bases outside gene matches: 7. Germline CDR1 is SGHNT and CDR2 is YYREEE (reference sequence). The DNA for the CDR3 is TGTGCCAGCAGCTCCCGGGACAGGGGGCCCGTCTCTGGAAACACCATATATTTT. Its translation is CASSSRDRGPVSGNTIYF.

The chain recombines TRBV2 with TRBJ2-3; 10 bases map to TRBD1. Trimming removed 5 bases from V and 1 base from J; junction bases left unmatched: 12. Per germline, CDR1 SNHLY and CDR2 FYNNEI. This CDR3 spans 18 amino acids. The DNA of the CDR3 is TGTGCCAGCAGTCCCACCGTCAGACAGGGGGCGCGCACAGATACGCAGTATTTT. Amino acids: CASSPTVRQGARTDTQYF. The complete variable domain, with remaining parts taken from reference TRBV2 and TRBJ2-3, reads EPEVTQTPSHQVTQMGQEVILRCVPISNHLYFYWYRQILGQKVEFLVSFYNNEISEKSEIFDDQFSVERPDGSNFTLKIRSTKLEDSAMYFCASSPTVRQGARTDTQYFGPGTRLTVL.

The CDR3 reads CAISESRAPNTGELFF. The CDR3 DNA reads as TGTGCCATCAGTGAGTCGAGGGCACCGAACACCGGGGAGCTGTTTTTT. V is TRBV10-3 and J is TRBJ2-2, with D possibly matching TRBD2 (5 bases). The CDR3 is 16 amino acids. The germline CDR1 and CDR2 sequences are ENHRY and SYGVKD. V was trimmed by 0 bases and J by 0 bases, leaving 8 bases between them.

This clone has a single count. The chain's CDR3 is CASSEKRGGTNEQFF. In DNA, the CDR3 is TGTGCCAGCTCTGAGAAGCGGGGGGGAACCAATGAGCAGTTCTTC. The genes are TRBV18 and TRBJ2-1; 10 bases line up with TRBD2. CDR3 length: 15 residues. CDR1 is KGHSH and CDR2 is LQKENI in the germline V gene. V gave up 6 bases and J gave up 6 bases; unmatched junction bases: 8.

This chain joins TRBV7-9 and TRBJ2-7; weak D call: TRBD2 (5 bases). Germline assignment: CDR1 SEHNR and CDR2 FQNEAQ (reference sequence). Trimming shortened V by 5 bases and J by 5 bases, and 16 bases separated the two germline ends. This CDR3 contains 14 residues. In DNA, the CDR3 is TGTGCCAGCAGCCCAATCGGAGGTGGAAACGAGCAGTACTTC. Protein sequence: CASSPIGGGNEQYF.

The V call is TRBV5-1, the J call TRBJ2-2, with 12 bases identical to TRBD2. J lost 4 bases, V lost 1 base, and 8 bases had no gene match. The CDR3 is 18 amino acids. CDR1 is SGHRS, CDR2 YFSETQ, per germline. The CDR3 sequence: CASSLITSGGLGTGELFF. As DNA, the CDR3 is TGCGCCAGCAGCTTGATCACTAGCGGGGGGCTCGGCACCGGGGAGCTGTTTTTT.

This clone was detected only once. The rearrangement joins TRBV5-1 to TRBJ1-3; 8 nucleotides match TRBD1. Losses at the gene ends were 1 base for V and 3 bases for J; bases not matched to a gene: 12. The CDR3 has 18 residues. Germline V gene sequence: CDR1 SGHRS, CDR2 YFSETQ. The CDR3 DNA is TGCGCCAGCAGCTTGTGGGTCCCCGGGACAGGTCATGGAAACACCATATATTTT. It codes for CASSLWVPGTGHGNTIYF.

The chain combines TRBV10-3 with TRBJ2-7, with TRBD2 matching 8 bases. Trimming took 0 bases from V and 1 from J; bases not matched to a gene: 2. Germline CDR1 reads ENHRY; CDR2 reads SYGVKD. The CDR3 has 15 amino acids. Here the CDR3 reads CAISESRGGSYEQYF. CDR3 bases: TGTGCCATCAGTGAGTCCCGGGGGGGATCCTACGAGCAGTACTTC.

This clone appeared once. The V call is TRBV19, the J call TRBJ1-3, with TRBD1 matching over 8 bases. The V segment lost 4 bases and the J segment 4 bases; nucleotides outside the gene matches: 12. The CDR3 spans 17 residues. CDR1 and CDR2 (germline): LNHDA, SQIVND (reference sequence). The CDR3 sequence: CASSKGADRAGGNTIYF. The CDR3 DNA sequence: TGTGCCAGTAGTAAAGGGGCGGACAGGGCGGGCGGAAACACCATATATTTT.

This chain connects TRBV12-3 or TRBV12-4 to TRBJ1-1; 10 bases fit TRBD1. The CDR3 is made up of 13 amino acids. V lost 8 bases to trimming and J lost 5 bases; unmatched junction nucleotides: 5. CDR3 DNA sequence: TGTGCCAGCGGCCGGACAGGGGGGACTGAAGCTTTCTTT. Its translation: CASGRTGGTEAFF.

This chain links TRBV7-9 with TRBJ1-2, with TRBD1 matching over 9 bases. This CDR3 is 18 amino acids long. Trimming took 4 bases from V and 7 from J; bases not matched to a gene: 19. From germline, CDR1 is SEHNR and CDR2 FQNEAQ (reference sequence). The CDR3 DNA reads as TGTGCCAGCAGCTCAACTCCGGGACAGGGAAATCGGGGCGGTGGCTACACCTTC. Translated: CASSSTPGQGNRGGGYTF.

The chain combines TRBV10-3 with TRBJ1-1; the D gene is possibly TRBD1 (5 bases). In germline, CDR1 is ENHRY, CDR2 SYGVKD. The CDR3 length is 14 residues. V gave up 5 bases and J gave up 4 bases, with 14 bases separating them. The DNA for the CDR3 is TGTGCCATCAGTTCCGACCAGGGTAGCACTGAAGCTTTCTTT. It is translated as CAISSDQGSTEAFF.

The chain employs TRBV3-1 (or the pseudogene TRBV3-2) and TRBJ2-7; 9 positions match TRBD1. J lost 2 bases, V lost 3 bases, and 2 bases had no gene match. Looked up from germline, CDR1 is LGHDT and CDR2 is YNNKEL (reference sequence). The CDR3 is made up of 14 amino acids. Written as DNA, the CDR3 is TGTGCCAGCAGCCAGACAGGGGGGACCTACGAGCAGTACTTC. Translated: CASSQTGGTYEQYF.

The V gene is TRBV11-2, the J gene TRBJ1-3, with 7 nucleotides matching TRBD1. Germline-derived CDR1 and CDR2 are SGHAT and FQNNGV. The CDR3 sequence is 15 residues long. Unmatched junction bases numbered 4, after V lost 5 bases and J lost 0 bases. As DNA, the CDR3 is TGTGCCAGCAGCCCTAGGGGGCTCTCTGGAAACACCATATATTTT. Translated, it gives CASSPRGLSGNTIYF.

The rearrangement links TRBV29-1 to TRBJ1-1, with TRBD1 as a possible D gene (5 bases). V lost 4 bases to trimming and J lost 1 base, with 13 bases between them. The CDR3 has 14 amino acids. Germline V gene sequence: CDR1 SQVTM, CDR2 ANQGSEA. The CDR3 is CSVAGGAENTEAFF. DNA for the CDR3: TGCAGCGTTGCTGGAGGGGCAGAGAACACTGAAGCTTTCTTT.

V usage is TRBV18 and J usage is TRBJ2-3; 8 bases line up with TRBD1. The CDR3 consists of 15 residues. With 6 bases clipped from V and 1 base from J, the junction kept 6 bases outside the gene matches. In germline, CDR1 is KGHSH, CDR2 LQKENI. This CDR3 is CASSDMTGGTDTQYF. CDR3 bases: TGTGCCAGCTCGGATATGACAGGGGGCACAGATACGCAGTATTTT.

The chain is built from TRBV5-1 and TRBJ1-1; a weak D match, TRBD1 (5 bases). CDR1 and CDR2 from the germline V gene are SGHRS and YFSETQ. The CDR3 spans 12 residues. The germline V and J ends were trimmed by 4 bases and 6 bases, with 10 bases remaining between them. The CDR3 nucleotides read TGCGCCAGCAGCCGCGGGACCCCTGAAGCTTTCTTT. This gives the protein CASSRGTPEAFF.

CDR3 sequence (DNA): TGTGCCAGCAAGCCCCGTAGACAGGGGGGAAACACCATATATTTT. This translates into CASKPRRQGGNTIYF. V is TRBV7-9 and J is TRBJ1-3, with 8 bases lining up with TRBD1. With 7 bases clipped from V and 4 bases from J, the junction kept 9 bases outside the gene matches. CDR1 is SEHNR, CDR2 FQNEAQ, per germline (reference sequence). The length of the CDR3 is 15 residues.

V usage is TRBV6-5 and J usage is TRBJ1-2, with 7 bases lining up with TRBD1. Per germline, CDR1 MNHEY and CDR2 SVGAGI. The CDR3 spans 14 residues. Trimming cost V 5 bases and J 2 bases; bases outside gene matches: 5. For the CDR3, the DNA is TGTGCCAGCAGTATGACGGGACAGAACTATGGCTACACCTTC. This codes for CASSMTGQNYGYTF.

This chain links TRBV6-2 or TRBV6-3 with TRBJ1-2; no clear D. The germline gives CDR1 MNHEY, CDR2 SVGEGT. The CDR3 length is 13 residues. V dropped 4 bases and J dropped 4 bases, with 10 bases sitting between them. CDR3 loop: CASSLSYSYGYTF. CDR3 nucleotides: TGTGCCAGCAGTTTAAGTTACTCCTATGGCTACACCTTC.